Included here is one T cell receptor (beta chain) sequence, with context. Trimming took 6 bases from V and 5 from J; bases not matched to a gene: 6. This CDR3 is built from 13 residues. Germline V CDR1 and CDR2: SGHNT, YENEEA. This sample was included in a study of cytomegalovirus exposure and HLA in healthy donors. Assay used: immunoSEQ multiplex PCR; TCRdb lists only in-frame clones, some missing. The table includes roughly 230,000 clones, about nine tenths detected once. The sequencing sample was made of PBMCs. The J gene is TRBJ2-5, the V gene TRBV11-3, with 7 bases aligning to TRBD2. This TCR came from a woman under 40 in good health and CMV-seronegative. The CDR3 sequence is CASRGRETETQYF. In DNA form, the CDR3 reads TGTGCCAGCAGGGGGAGGGAAACGGAGACCCAGTACTTC.